The sequence of this T cell receptor beta chain was determined in a study of T cell changes during pregnancy in multiple sclerosis. This CDR3 has 15 amino acids. Trimming cost V 2 bases and J 5 bases, with 14 bases left between them. From germline, CDR1 is SGHKS and CDR2 YYEKEE (reference sequence). Using immunoSEQ multiplex PCR, the repertoire was profiled, and TCRdb retains in-frame clones only, with some absent. The table records fewer than 15,000 clones, 88% of them present only once. The TCR sequence derives from a female donor with multiple sclerosis, enrolled in a pregnancy study. The source was CD8+ T cells from peripheral blood mononuclear cells, collected in the first trimester of pregnancy. This chain links TRBV5-5 with TRBJ2-1; TRBD1 is a possible D gene (6 bases). For the CDR3, the DNA is TGTGCCAGCAGCTTCGAGGGGGAAATCCACAATGAGCAGTTCTTC. Translated: CASSFEGEIHNEQFF.